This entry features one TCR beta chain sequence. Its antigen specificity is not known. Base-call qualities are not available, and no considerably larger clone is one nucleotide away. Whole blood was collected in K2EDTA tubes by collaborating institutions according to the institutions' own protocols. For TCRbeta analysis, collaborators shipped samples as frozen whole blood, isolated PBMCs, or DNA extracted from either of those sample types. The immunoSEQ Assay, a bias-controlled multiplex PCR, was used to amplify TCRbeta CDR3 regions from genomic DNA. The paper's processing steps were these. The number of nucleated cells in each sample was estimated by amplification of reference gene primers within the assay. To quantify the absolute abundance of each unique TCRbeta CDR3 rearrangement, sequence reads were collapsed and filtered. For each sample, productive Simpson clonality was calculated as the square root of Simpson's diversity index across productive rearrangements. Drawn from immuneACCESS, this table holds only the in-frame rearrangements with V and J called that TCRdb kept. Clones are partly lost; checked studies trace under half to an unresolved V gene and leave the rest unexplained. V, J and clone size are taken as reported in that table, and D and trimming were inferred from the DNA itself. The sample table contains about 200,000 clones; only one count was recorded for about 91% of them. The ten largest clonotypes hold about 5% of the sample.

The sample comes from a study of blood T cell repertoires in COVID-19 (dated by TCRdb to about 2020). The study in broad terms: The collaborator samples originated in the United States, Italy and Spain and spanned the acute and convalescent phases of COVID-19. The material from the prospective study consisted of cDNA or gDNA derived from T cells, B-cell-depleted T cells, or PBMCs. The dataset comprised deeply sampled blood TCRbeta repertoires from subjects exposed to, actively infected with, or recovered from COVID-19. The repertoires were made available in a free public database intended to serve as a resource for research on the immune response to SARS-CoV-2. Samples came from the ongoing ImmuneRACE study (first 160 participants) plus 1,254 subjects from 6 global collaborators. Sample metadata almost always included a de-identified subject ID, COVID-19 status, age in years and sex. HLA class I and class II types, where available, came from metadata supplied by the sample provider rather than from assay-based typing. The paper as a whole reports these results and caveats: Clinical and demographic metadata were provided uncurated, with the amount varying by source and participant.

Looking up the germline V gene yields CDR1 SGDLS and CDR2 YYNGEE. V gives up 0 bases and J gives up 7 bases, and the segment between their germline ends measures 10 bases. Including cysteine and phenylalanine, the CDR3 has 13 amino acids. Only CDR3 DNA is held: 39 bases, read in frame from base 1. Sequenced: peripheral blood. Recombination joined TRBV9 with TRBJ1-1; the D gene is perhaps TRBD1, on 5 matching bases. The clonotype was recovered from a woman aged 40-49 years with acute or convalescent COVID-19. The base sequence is TGTGCCAGCAGCGTAGTAGACAGCTATGAAGCTTTCTTT. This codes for CASSVVDSYEAFF. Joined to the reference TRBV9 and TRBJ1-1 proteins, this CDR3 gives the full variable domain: DSGVTQTPKHLITATGQRVTLRCSPRSGDLSVYWYQQSLDQGLQFLIQYYNGEERAKGNILERFSAQQFPDLHSELNLSSLELGDSALYFCASSVVDSYEAFFGQGTRLTVV.